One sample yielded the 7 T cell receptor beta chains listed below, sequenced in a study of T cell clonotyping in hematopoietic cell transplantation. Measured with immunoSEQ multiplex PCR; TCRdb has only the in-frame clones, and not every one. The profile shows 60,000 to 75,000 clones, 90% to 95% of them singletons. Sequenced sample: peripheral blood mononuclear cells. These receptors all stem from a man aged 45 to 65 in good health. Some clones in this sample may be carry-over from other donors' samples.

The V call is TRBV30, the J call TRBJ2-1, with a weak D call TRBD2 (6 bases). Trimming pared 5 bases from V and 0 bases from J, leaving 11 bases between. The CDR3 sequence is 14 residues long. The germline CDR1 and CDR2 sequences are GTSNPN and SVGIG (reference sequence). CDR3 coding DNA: TGTGCCTGGGGGGCCGGGAGCTCCTACAATGAGCAGTTCTTC. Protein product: CAWGAGSSYNEQFF. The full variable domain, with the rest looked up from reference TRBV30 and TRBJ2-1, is SQTIHQWPATLVQPVGSPLSLECTVEGTSNPNLYWYRQAAGRGLQLLFYSVGIGQISSEVPQNLSASRPQDRQFILSSKKLLLSDSGFYLCAWGAGSSYNEQFFGPGTRLTVL.

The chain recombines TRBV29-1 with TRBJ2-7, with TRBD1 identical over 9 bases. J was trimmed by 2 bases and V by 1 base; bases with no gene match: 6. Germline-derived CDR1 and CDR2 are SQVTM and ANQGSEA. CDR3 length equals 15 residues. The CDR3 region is CSVEVTGGGPYEQYF. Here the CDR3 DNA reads TGCAGCGTTGAAGTAACAGGGGGCGGCCCCTACGAGCAGTACTTC.

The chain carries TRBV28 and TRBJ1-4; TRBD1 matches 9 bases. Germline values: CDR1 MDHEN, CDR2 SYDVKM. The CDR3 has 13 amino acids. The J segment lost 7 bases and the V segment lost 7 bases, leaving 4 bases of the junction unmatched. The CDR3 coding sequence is TGTGCCAGCATAAACAGGGGGCTTGAAAAACTGTTTTTT. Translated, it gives CASINRGLEKLFF.

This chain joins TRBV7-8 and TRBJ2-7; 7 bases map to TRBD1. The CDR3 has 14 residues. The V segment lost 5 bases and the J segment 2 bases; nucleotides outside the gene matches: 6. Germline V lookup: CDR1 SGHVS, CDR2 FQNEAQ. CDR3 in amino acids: CASSPTGQPYEQYF. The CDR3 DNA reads TGTGCCAGCAGCCCCACGGGACAGCCCTACGAGCAGTACTTC. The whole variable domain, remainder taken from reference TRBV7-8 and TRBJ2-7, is GAGVSQSPRYKVAKRGQDVALRCDPISGHVSLFWYQQALGQGPEFLTYFQNEAQLDKSGLPSDRFFAERPEGSVSTLKIQRTQQEDSAVYLCASSPTGQPYEQYFGPGTRLTVT.

The CDR3 protein is CAARGETLYEQYF. CDR3 DNA sequence: TGTGCAGCCAGGGGGGAAACACTCTACGAGCAGTACTTC. The genes are TRBV2 and TRBJ2-7; D is possibly TRBD1 (7 bases). Germline V CDR1 and CDR2: SNHLY, FYNNEI. This CDR3 comprises 13 residues. The full variable domain, in which reference TRBV2 and TRBJ2-7 provide the parts outside the CDR3, is EPEVTQTPSHQVTQMGQEVILRCVPISNHLYFYWYRQILGQKVEFLVSFYNNEISEKSEIFDDQFSVERPDGSNFTLKIRSTKLEDSAMYFCAARGETLYEQYFGPGTRLTVT.

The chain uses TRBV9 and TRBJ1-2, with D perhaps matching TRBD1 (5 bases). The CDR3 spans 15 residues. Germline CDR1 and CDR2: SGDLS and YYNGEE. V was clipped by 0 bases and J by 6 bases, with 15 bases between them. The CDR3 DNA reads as TGTGCCAGCAGCGTAGGGAACTCCGGGGGTGATGGCTACACCTTC. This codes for CASSVGNSGGDGYTF. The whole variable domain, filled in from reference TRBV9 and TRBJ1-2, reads DSGVTQTPKHLITATGQRVTLRCSPRSGDLSVYWYQQSLDQGLQFLIQYYNGEERAKGNILERFSAQQFPDLHSELNLSSLELGDSALYFCASSVGNSGGDGYTFGSGTRLTVV.

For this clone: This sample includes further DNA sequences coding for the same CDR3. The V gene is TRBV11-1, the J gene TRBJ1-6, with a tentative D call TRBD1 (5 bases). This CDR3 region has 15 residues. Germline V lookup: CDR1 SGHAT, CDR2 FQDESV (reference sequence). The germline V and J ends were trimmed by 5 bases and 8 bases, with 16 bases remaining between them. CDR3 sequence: CASSPDRDAYSPLHF. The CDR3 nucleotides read TGTGCCAGCAGCCCTGACCGGGACGCATATTCACCCCTCCACTTT.